The sequence of this TCR beta chain was determined in a study of response to subunit inactivated influenza vaccine. Study outcomes and limitations: Each seasonal influenza vaccination, the authors suggested, recruits few new T cells.

The length of the CDR3 is 15 residues. V gave up 0 bases and J gave up 6 bases, with 9 bases separating them. Germline CDR1 reads SGHVS; CDR2 reads FQNEAQ. TCRdb ran MiXCR on the RT-PCR reads and lists one entry per CDR3 protein. The table records under 950,000 distinct CDR3 sequences, less than 25% of them present only once. To note about this clonotype: Antigen unknown.

The V gene is TRBV7-8, the J gene TRBJ1-6; no firm D call. This TCR came from a man aged 45 to 65 who received an inactivated influenza vaccine. Sequencing was performed on PBMCs from blood, taken around 5 days after vaccination. The CDR3 sequence: CASSLARQTNSPLHF. CDR3 DNA: TGTGCCAGCAGCTTAGCGCGTCAGACTAATTCACCCCTCCACTTT.